This T cell receptor beta chain was sequenced in a study of blood T cell repertoires in COVID-19. Background on the study: The origin of the acute and convalescent COVID-19 samples was the United States, Italy and Spain. Sources were T cells, B-cell-depleted T cells, or PBMCs; the material itself was cDNA or gDNA.

Authors' analysis steps: Counts of nucleated cells, estimated from reference gene primer amplification, were obtained. Assay used: immunoSEQ multiplex PCR; TCRdb lists only in-frame clones, some missing. V, J and clone size reflect that table, while D and trimming were determined from the DNA. The sample lists 150,000 to 200,000 clones, roughly 80% occurring once. V was trimmed by 4 bases and J by 1 base, leaving 8 bases between them. Germline CDR1 SGHRS, CDR2 YFSETQ. This CDR3 has 13 amino acids. Sequencing used peripheral blood. This rearrangement joins TRBV5-1 to TRBJ2-5; D gene unclear. This TCR was sampled from a woman between 65 and 79 years old with COVID-19, enrolled during active disease. The CDR3 region is CASSPPSQETQYF. The CDR3 DNA is TGCGCCAGCAGCCCCCCCAGCCAAGAGACCCAGTACTTC.